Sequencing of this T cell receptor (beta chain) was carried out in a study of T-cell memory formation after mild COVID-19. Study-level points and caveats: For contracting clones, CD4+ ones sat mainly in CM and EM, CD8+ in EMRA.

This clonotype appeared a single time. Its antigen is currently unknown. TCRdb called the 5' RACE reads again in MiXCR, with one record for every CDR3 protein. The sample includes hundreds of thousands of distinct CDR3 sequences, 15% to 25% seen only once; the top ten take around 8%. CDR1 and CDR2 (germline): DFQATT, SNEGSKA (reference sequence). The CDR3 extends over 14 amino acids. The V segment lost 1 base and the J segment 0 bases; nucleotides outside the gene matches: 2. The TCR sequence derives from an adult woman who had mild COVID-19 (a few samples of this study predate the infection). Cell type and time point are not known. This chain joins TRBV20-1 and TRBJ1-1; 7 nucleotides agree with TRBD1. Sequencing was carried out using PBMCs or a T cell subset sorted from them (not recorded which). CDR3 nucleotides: TGCAGTGCTAGAGTCCAGGGGGTGAACACTGAAGCTTTCTTT. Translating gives CSARVQGVNTEAFF.